This T cell receptor beta chain was sequenced in a study of blood T cell repertoires in COVID-19. Study details: Sites in the United States, Italy and Spain provided acute and convalescent COVID-19 samples. Sources were T cells, B-cell-depleted T cells, or PBMCs; the material itself was cDNA or gDNA.

The V and J ends lost 0 bases and 3 bases respectively, with 12 bases between them. The germline CDR1 and CDR2 sequences are SGDLS and YYNGEE. The CDR3 spans 15 residues. In the source study's methods: Estimates of nucleated cell counts were drawn from the amplification of reference gene primers. Only in-frame clones appear in the TCRdb table, and some are missing; sequencing was by immunoSEQ multiplex PCR. D and trimming were read from the DNA, whereas the V and J calls and clone size are those reported in that table. The top ten hold 2% to 2.5% of the sample, which has about 130,000 clones, about nine tenths seen once.

The material sequenced was peripheral blood. The chain carries TRBV9 and TRBJ1-2; D is unresolved. This sequence originates from a man in his forties or fifties with active COVID-19. CDR3 DNA sequence: TGTGCCAGCAGCGTAGGCGTCCACAGCTACTATGGCTACACCTTC. It yields the protein CASSVGVHSYYGYTF.